These T cell receptor beta chains were read from a single sample in a study of immune evolution from preneoplasia to lung adenocarcinoma. Repertoires were generated with immunoSEQ multiplex PCR, while TCRdb's copy carries only in-frame clones and drops some. The sample yields roughly 21,000 clones, over 70% seen once. The sequenced sample consisted of FFPE invasive lung adenocarcinoma tissue. The source is a person in their sixties or seventies with lung adenocarcinoma. Both conserved end residues are part of each CDR3. The order of the fields is CDR3 protein, V gene, clone size. Some rows mark clone size as missing; the rest say once, few, many or name a class of expanded clone.

CDR3aa: CASSLTGTGGHEQYF
v_gene: TRBV4-1
abundance: -

CDR3aa: CASSWSRDEQYF
v_gene: TRBV14
abundance: -

CDR3aa: CASSQPGALGSYEQYF
v_gene: TRBV7-3
abundance: -

CDR3aa: CASSSSGANVLTF
v_gene: TRBV14
abundance: once

CDR3aa: CASSLAIEHYEQYF
v_gene: TRBV7-2
abundance: -

CDR3aa: CASSLAGRTQETQYF
v_gene: TRBV7-9
abundance: -

CDR3aa: CASSLDPGSGYEQYF
v_gene: TRBV7-9
abundance: few

CDR3aa: CASSKAIDRAGTDTQYF
v_gene: TRBV21-1
abundance: -

CDR3aa: CASSPRTDTQYF
v_gene: TRBV7-8
abundance: -

CDR3aa: CASSFYWTIGLEQFF
v_gene: TRBV7-2
abundance: -

CDR3aa: CASTPGVNRGWNEQFF
v_gene: TRBV7-2
abundance: -

CDR3aa: CSVKLGGTEAFF
v_gene: TRBV29-1
abundance: -

CDR3aa: CASSESSGGSTEQFF
v_gene: TRBV2
abundance: -

CDR3aa: CASSQVSRRAEQYF
v_gene: TRBV11-2
abundance: -

CDR3aa: CASKGGPGNTIYF
v_gene: TRBV28
abundance: -

CDR3aa: CASSQSRGGNEQFF
v_gene: TRBV16
abundance: -

CDR3aa: CSVAAGIFADTQYF
v_gene: TRBV29-1
abundance: -

CDR3aa: CASSQEATNEKLFF
v_gene: TRBV4-2
abundance: -

CDR3aa: CASSSYSEFNYGYTF
v_gene: TRBV5-6
abundance: -

CDR3aa: CASSRSGGQGFSYTF
v_gene: TRBV5-6
abundance: -

CDR3aa: CASSPQQGGNIQYF
v_gene: TRBV18
abundance: few

CDR3aa: CASSPPSRGSNTEAFF
v_gene: TRBV18
abundance: few

CDR3aa: CASSFGDSYEQYF
v_gene: TRBV11-3
abundance: -

CDR3aa: CASSRDSNQPQHF
v_gene: TRBV2
abundance: -

CDR3aa: CASSPAGRAGGYTF
v_gene: TRBV27
abundance: once

CDR3aa: CASSLLGTNEKLFF
v_gene: TRBV5-1
abundance: -

CDR3aa: CASSPLHIGEGGYTF
v_gene: TRBV18
abundance: -

CDR3aa: CASSLDRTYEQYF
v_gene: TRBV5-1
abundance: once

CDR3aa: CASTLRLAGNEQFF
v_gene: TRBV6-6
abundance: -

CDR3aa: CASAEQGTNKNIQYF
v_gene: TRBV19
abundance: -

CDR3aa: CASSRGGTGELFF
v_gene: TRBV11-3
abundance: few

CDR3aa: CASGSGTRLTQFF
v_gene: TRBV12-5
abundance: -

CDR3aa: CASSYSSYEQYF
v_gene: TRBV6-6
abundance: -

CDR3aa: CASSQDRGRLPYGYTF
v_gene: TRBV4-1
abundance: -

CDR3aa: CASSVDVATMGVQYF
v_gene: TRBV9
abundance: -

CDR3aa: CASSERTGSNQPQHF
v_gene: TRBV28
abundance: -

CDR3aa: CASRWGPGGAKNIQYF
v_gene: TRBV5-1
abundance: -